This T cell receptor (beta chain) was recovered during a study of cytomegalovirus exposure and HLA in healthy donors. Turning to the study itself: The roughly 120 validation repertoires matched the 666 first-cohort repertoires in platform, a later analysis reported.

This table comes from immunoSEQ multiplex PCR, and its TCRdb copy is limited to in-frame clones, with some not included. The top ten clones hold 2% to 2.5% of a sample with about 150,000 clones, about 86% of them seen once. The study, taken as a whole, reports: It was reportedly the case that the classifier diagnosed cytomegalovirus status with high specificity and sensitivity. The study put 150 to 200 TCR beta chains on its list as cytomegalovirus-associated.

Separate from the roughly 670-subject first cohort, the roughly 120-subject validation cohort was the one that the donors belonged to. With regard to this clone: The antigen is unknown.

This CDR3 is built from 13 residues. Germline CDR1 SGHDT, CDR2 YYEEEE. The ends were cut back, 4 bases at V and 4 bases at J, with 10 bases in the middle. This sequence joins TRBV5-6 and TRBJ2-3, with D perhaps TRBD1 (6 bases). Sequencing input: PBMCs. This TCR came from a human donor in good health. The CDR3 is CASSRQGPDTQYF. The CDR3 DNA sequence: TGTGCCAGCAGCAGGCAGGGGCCAGATACGCAGTATTTT.